These 2 T cell receptor beta chains share one sample of origin, sequenced in a study of shared clonotypes between healthy human individuals. Data came from immunoSEQ multiplex PCR; TCRdb stores just in-frame clones and leaves some out. This sample has 2 million to 2.5 million clones, with approximately 93% found just once. Sample: naive CD4+ T cells from PBMCs. The subset was: CD45RA+ positively selected. The receptors shown here come from a man between 18 and 35 years old in good health. Some clones in this sample may be carry-over from other donors' samples.

The V call is TRBV6-5, the J call TRBJ1-1; D remains unclear. Germline loops: CDR1 MNHEY, CDR2 SVGAGI. Trimming removed 6 bases from V and 0 bases from J, with 14 bases in between. This CDR3 is built from 15 residues. CDR3 coding DNA: TGTGCCAGCAGACCCGTTGGACTGATGAACACTGAAGCTTTCTTT. Translation gives CASRPVGLMNTEAFF.

The chain couples TRBV2 to TRBJ2-7; perhaps D is TRBD1 or TRBD2 (5 bases each). There are 14 residues in the CDR3. CDR1 is SNHLY and CDR2 is FYNNEI in the germline V gene. The ends were cut back, 4 bases at V and 6 bases at J, with 16 bases in the middle. CDR3 region: CASSGQGSAVEQYF. Here the CDR3 DNA reads TGTGCCAGCAGTGGGCAGGGTAGCGCGGTCGAGCAGTACTTC. Full variable domain (missing parts from reference TRBV2 and TRBJ2-7): EPEVTQTPSHQVTQMGQEVILRCVPISNHLYFYWYRQILGQKVEFLVSFYNNEISEKSEIFDDQFSVERPDGSNFTLKIRSTKLEDSAMYFCASSGQGSAVEQYFGPGTRLTVT.